Sequencing of this TCR beta chain was carried out in a study of human versus mouse CDR3 diversity and MHC coevolution. For the study at large: Samples had between roughly 0.6 x 10^7 and 1.6 x 10^7 valid reads.

This CDR3 is 18 amino acids long. Germline loops: CDR1 SGHRS, CDR2 YFSETQ. J lost 5 bases, V lost 0 bases, and 8 bases had no gene match. Study-level results: Some 1.6 million TCR beta clonotypes were estimated for humans, the largest repertoire. Among all groups, most of the three human donors showed least clonal inequality.

The table came from immunoSEQ multiplex PCR; TCRdb's copy has only in-frame clones and leaves some out. The sample has approximately 81,000 clones; about 93% are singletons. With regard to this clone: Its cognate antigen is unknown.

This clonotype originated in a person aged 30 to 69 in good health. Sample: naive CD4+ T cells from blood. Subset denoted: CD45RO-negative CD62L-positive naive CD4 T cells. The chain carries TRBV5-1 and TRBJ2-1, with 13 bases fitting TRBD2. The CDR3, as DNA: TGCGCCAGCAGCTTGGGACGGACTAGCGGGAGTCTGGACAATGAGCAGTTCTTC. Its protein product is CASSLGRTSGSLDNEQFF.